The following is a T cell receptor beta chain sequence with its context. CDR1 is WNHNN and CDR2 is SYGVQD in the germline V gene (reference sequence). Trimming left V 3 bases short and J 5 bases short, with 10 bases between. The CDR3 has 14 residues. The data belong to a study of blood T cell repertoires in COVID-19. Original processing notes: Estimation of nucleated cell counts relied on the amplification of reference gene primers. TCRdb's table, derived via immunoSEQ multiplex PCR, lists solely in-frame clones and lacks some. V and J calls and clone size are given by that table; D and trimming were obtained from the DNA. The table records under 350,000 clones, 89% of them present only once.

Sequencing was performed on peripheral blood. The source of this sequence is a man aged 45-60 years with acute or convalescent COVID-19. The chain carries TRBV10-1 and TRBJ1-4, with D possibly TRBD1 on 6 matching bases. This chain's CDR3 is CASSEGRGNEKLFF. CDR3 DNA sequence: TGCGCCAGCAGTGAAGGCAGGGGCAATGAAAAACTGTTTTTT.